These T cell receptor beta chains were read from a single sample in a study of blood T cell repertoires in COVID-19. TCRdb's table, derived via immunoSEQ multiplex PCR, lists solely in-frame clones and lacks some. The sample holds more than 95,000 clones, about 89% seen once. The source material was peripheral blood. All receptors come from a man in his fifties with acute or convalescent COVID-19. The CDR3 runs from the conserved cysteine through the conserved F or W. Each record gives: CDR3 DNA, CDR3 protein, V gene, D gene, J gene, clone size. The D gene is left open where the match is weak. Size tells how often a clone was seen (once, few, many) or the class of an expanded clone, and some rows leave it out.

cdr3_nt: TGTGCCAGCAGCTCGAATTCACCCCTCCACTTT
cdr3_aa: CASSSNSPLHF
v_call: TRBV7-2
d_call: -
j_call: TRBJ1-6
clone_size: -

cdr3_nt: TGTGCCAGCAGTGTAGCGTTCGGTGAAAAACTGTTTTTT
cdr3_aa: CASSVAFGEKLFF
v_call: TRBV6-4
d_call: -
j_call: TRBJ1-4
clone_size: -

cdr3_nt: TGTGCCAGCAGCCAACTCAGGGGTTCACCCCTCCACTTT
cdr3_aa: CASSQLRGSPLHF
v_call: TRBV3-1/TRBV3-2
d_call: -
j_call: TRBJ1-6
clone_size: -

cdr3_nt: TGTGCCAGCAGCTTAGAGGGAACAGGGGTAGATACGCAGTATTTT
cdr3_aa: CASSLEGTGVDTQYF
v_call: TRBV11-2
d_call: TRBD1
j_call: TRBJ2-3
clone_size: -

cdr3_nt: TGCAGCGTTGAGGGGGCAGACGGCTCCTACGAGCAGTACTTC
cdr3_aa: CSVEGADGSYEQYF
v_call: TRBV29-1
d_call: -
j_call: TRBJ2-7
clone_size: -

cdr3_nt: TGTGCCAGCAGCTTAGTAAGGGGGCCCGTTGAAGCTTTCTTT
cdr3_aa: CASSLVRGPVEAFF
v_call: TRBV7-9
d_call: TRBD1
j_call: TRBJ1-1
clone_size: -

cdr3_nt: TGTGCCAGCAGTTTGTCTAGCGGGAGGCGTACGCAGTATTTT
cdr3_aa: CASSLSSGRRTQYF
v_call: TRBV28
d_call: TRBD2
j_call: TRBJ2-3
clone_size: -

cdr3_nt: TGTGCCAGTAGTATTAAGGGAGGGACAGGGGGAGAGACCCAGTACTTC
cdr3_aa: CASSIKGGTGGETQYF
v_call: TRBV19
d_call: TRBD1
j_call: TRBJ2-5
clone_size: -

cdr3_nt: TGTGCCTGCACGACGGGAGGCTCCTACAATGAGCAGTTCTTC
cdr3_aa: CACTTGGSYNEQFF
v_call: TRBV21-1
d_call: -
j_call: TRBJ2-1
clone_size: -

cdr3_nt: TGTGCCAGCAGCCTGGGACAGGGAGAGACCCAGTACTTC
cdr3_aa: CASSLGQGETQYF
v_call: TRBV5-6
d_call: TRBD1
j_call: TRBJ2-5
clone_size: -

cdr3_nt: TGTGCCAGCAGTGAAGCCGGACAGGGGGATGGCTACACCTTC
cdr3_aa: CASSEAGQGDGYTF
v_call: TRBV2
d_call: TRBD1
j_call: TRBJ1-2
clone_size: -

cdr3_nt: TGTGCCAGCAGTTTAAGGACTAGCGGGAGTTACAATGAGCAGTTCTTC
cdr3_aa: CASSLRTSGSYNEQFF
v_call: TRBV6-2/TRBV6-3
d_call: TRBD2
j_call: TRBJ2-1
clone_size: once

cdr3_nt: TGTGCCAGCAGTTTCCCCACTCTCGAACGCAATCAGCCCCAGCATTTT
cdr3_aa: CASSFPTLERNQPQHF
v_call: TRBV28
d_call: -
j_call: TRBJ1-5
clone_size: -

cdr3_nt: TGCGCCAGCAGTGCCCCGGGACTAGCGGGGATGAATGAGCAGTTCTTC
cdr3_aa: CASSAPGLAGMNEQFF
v_call: TRBV10-1
d_call: TRBD2
j_call: TRBJ2-1
clone_size: -

cdr3_nt: TGTGCCAGTAGTTCCACAGGGTACCCGGGTGGCTACACCTTC
cdr3_aa: CASSSTGYPGGYTF
v_call: TRBV19
d_call: -
j_call: TRBJ1-2
clone_size: -

cdr3_nt: TGTGCCAGCCAAAACAGGGTTCTGGACGAGACCCAGTACTTC
cdr3_aa: CASQNRVLDETQYF
v_call: TRBV2
d_call: -
j_call: TRBJ2-5
clone_size: -

cdr3_nt: TGTGCCAGCAGCTTATCGGGGTGGCTAGCGGGAGGGCCGGGTGATGAGCAGTTCTTC
cdr3_aa: CASSLSGWLAGGPGDEQFF
v_call: TRBV11-3
d_call: TRBD2
j_call: TRBJ2-1
clone_size: -

cdr3_nt: TGCGCCAGCAGCCAAGGGGACGGGGGAGGCAATCAGCCCCAGCATTTT
cdr3_aa: CASSQGDGGGNQPQHF
v_call: TRBV4-1
d_call: -
j_call: TRBJ1-5
clone_size: -

cdr3_nt: TGTGCCAGCAGTTACCCCGGGACAGGGGCCTCCGAGCAGTTCTTC
cdr3_aa: CASSYPGTGASEQFF
v_call: TRBV6-2/TRBV6-3
d_call: TRBD1
j_call: TRBJ2-1
clone_size: -

cdr3_nt: TGCGCCAGCAGGGCCGGACAGGGGGCCCAAATTTATGAAGCTTTCTTT
cdr3_aa: CASRAGQGAQIYEAFF
v_call: TRBV5-1
d_call: TRBD1
j_call: TRBJ1-1
clone_size: -

cdr3_nt: TGTGCCAGTAGTACCCGGGACAGTGAATACTACGAGCAGTACTTC
cdr3_aa: CASSTRDSEYYEQYF
v_call: TRBV19
d_call: TRBD1
j_call: TRBJ2-7
clone_size: -

cdr3_nt: TGTGCCAGTAACGGGACTCCAGATTCACCCCTCCACTTT
cdr3_aa: CASNGTPDSPLHF
v_call: TRBV19
d_call: -
j_call: TRBJ1-6
clone_size: once

cdr3_nt: TGTGCCACCAGCAGCCCGGGACTAGCGGGAGGGCAGCAGTTCTTC
cdr3_aa: CATSSPGLAGGQQFF
v_call: TRBV15
d_call: TRBD2
j_call: TRBJ2-1
clone_size: -

cdr3_nt: TGTGCCAGTAGTATAGAGCCAGGGGGCAATCAGCCCCAGCATTTT
cdr3_aa: CASSIEPGGNQPQHF
v_call: TRBV19
d_call: -
j_call: TRBJ1-5
clone_size: -

cdr3_nt: TGCGCCAGCAGCCCTCGTTCAGCGGGCAACTCCTACAATGAGCAGTTCTTC
cdr3_aa: CASSPRSAGNSYNEQFF
v_call: TRBV5-1
d_call: -
j_call: TRBJ2-1
clone_size: -

cdr3_nt: TGCGCCAGCAACCCGGGACAGGGTTCCTATGGCTACACCTTC
cdr3_aa: CASNPGQGSYGYTF
v_call: TRBV5-1
d_call: TRBD1
j_call: TRBJ1-2
clone_size: -

cdr3_nt: TGTGCCAGCAGACCTGGACAGGGGGCATTAACAGATACGCAGTATTTT
cdr3_aa: CASRPGQGALTDTQYF
v_call: TRBV7-9
d_call: TRBD1
j_call: TRBJ2-3
clone_size: once

cdr3_nt: TGTGCCAGCACCCAAACCGGGACATCCACCGGGGAGCTGTTTTTT
cdr3_aa: CASTQTGTSTGELFF
v_call: TRBV6-5
d_call: -
j_call: TRBJ2-2
clone_size: -

cdr3_nt: TGTGCCAGTAGTATAGGGCAGGGGGTAACCTCCTACGAGCAGTACTTC
cdr3_aa: CASSIGQGVTSYEQYF
v_call: TRBV19
d_call: TRBD1
j_call: TRBJ2-7
clone_size: few

cdr3_nt: TGTGCCAGCAGCCCACGGGACAGGTCGGATGGGGCCAACGTCCTGACTTTC
cdr3_aa: CASSPRDRSDGANVLTF
v_call: TRBV9
d_call: TRBD1
j_call: TRBJ2-6
clone_size: -

cdr3_nt: TGTGCCAGCAGTGGGACAGCTCTATGGACTGAGCAGTTCTTC
cdr3_aa: CASSGTALWTEQFF
v_call: TRBV2
d_call: -
j_call: TRBJ2-1
clone_size: -

cdr3_nt: TGTGCCAGCAGCCAGGGACTAGCGGGAGGGCCCGGAGAGCAGTACTTC
cdr3_aa: CASSQGLAGGPGEQYF
v_call: TRBV4-2
d_call: TRBD2
j_call: TRBJ2-7
clone_size: -

cdr3_nt: TGCGCCAGCAGCTCGGCGGGACAGGCGTCTGGGGCCAACGTCCTGACTTTC
cdr3_aa: CASSSAGQASGANVLTF
v_call: TRBV5-1
d_call: TRBD1
j_call: TRBJ2-6
clone_size: -

cdr3_nt: TGCAGTGCTAGTAGCCCTTCCTACGAGCAGTACTTC
cdr3_aa: CSASSPSYEQYF
v_call: TRBV20-1
d_call: -
j_call: TRBJ2-7
clone_size: -

cdr3_nt: TGTGCCAGCGGGGGGACCTCGGATAATGAAAAACTGTTTTTT
cdr3_aa: CASGGTSDNEKLFF
v_call: TRBV2
d_call: -
j_call: TRBJ1-4
clone_size: -

cdr3_nt: TGTGCCAGCAGCCTCGGGGGAGCGGGAGAGGTTCAAGAGACCCAGTACTTC
cdr3_aa: CASSLGGAGEVQETQYF
v_call: TRBV9
d_call: TRBD2
j_call: TRBJ2-5
clone_size: -

cdr3_nt: TGTGCCAGCAGCTTAGGGGCAGAGACCCAAACAAGTAGGTATAGCAATCAGCCCCAGCATTTT
cdr3_aa: CASSLGAETQTSRYSNQPQHF
v_call: TRBV7-6
d_call: -
j_call: TRBJ1-5
clone_size: -

cdr3_nt: TGCGCCAGCAGCTTGACGGCAGGGGGCACAGATACGCAGTATTTT
cdr3_aa: CASSLTAGGTDTQYF
v_call: TRBV5-1
d_call: -
j_call: TRBJ2-3
clone_size: -

cdr3_nt: TGTGCCAGCACATCGGGGCAGCTCGGGAGCGAGCAGTACTTC
cdr3_aa: CASTSGQLGSEQYF
v_call: TRBV6-5
d_call: -
j_call: TRBJ2-7
clone_size: once

cdr3_nt: TGTGCCTGGAGCGGACTAGCGGGAGGAGAGACCCAGTACTTC
cdr3_aa: CAWSGLAGGETQYF
v_call: TRBV30
d_call: TRBD2
j_call: TRBJ2-5
clone_size: -

cdr3_nt: TGCGCCAGCACCGTGGACAGGCCCCACGAGCAGTACTTC
cdr3_aa: CASTVDRPHEQYF
v_call: TRBV5-1
d_call: TRBD1
j_call: TRBJ2-7
clone_size: few

cdr3_nt: TGTGCCAGCAGTTCCTCCGAGGACAGGGTCCGTGGCTACACCTTC
cdr3_aa: CASSSSEDRVRGYTF
v_call: TRBV27
d_call: TRBD1
j_call: TRBJ1-2
clone_size: once

cdr3_nt: TGTGCCACCAGTGATTACGTCAGGGTGGTGAGGAACGAGCAGTACTTC
cdr3_aa: CATSDYVRVVRNEQYF
v_call: TRBV24-1
d_call: -
j_call: TRBJ2-7
clone_size: -

cdr3_nt: TGTGCCAGTAGTAGCGGATACACAGATACGCAGTATTTT
cdr3_aa: CASSSGYTDTQYF
v_call: TRBV19
d_call: -
j_call: TRBJ2-3
clone_size: -

cdr3_nt: TGCGCCAGCAGCAATGAGCAGGGATACGAGCAGTACTTC
cdr3_aa: CASSNEQGYEQYF
v_call: TRBV5-1
d_call: -
j_call: TRBJ2-7
clone_size: -

cdr3_nt: TGCGCCAGCAGCGGCCAAACAGGGGTTGGGAGCAATCAGCCCCAGCATTTT
cdr3_aa: CASSGQTGVGSNQPQHF
v_call: TRBV4-1
d_call: TRBD1
j_call: TRBJ1-5
clone_size: -

cdr3_nt: TGTGCCAGCAGCAACACCGGGACAGGGAACGAGCAGTACTTC
cdr3_aa: CASSNTGTGNEQYF
v_call: TRBV3-1/TRBV3-2
d_call: TRBD1
j_call: TRBJ2-7
clone_size: few

cdr3_nt: TGTGCCATCAGGGCCCCCGACAGGGAAAACATTCAGTACTTC
cdr3_aa: CAIRAPDRENIQYF
v_call: TRBV10-3
d_call: TRBD1
j_call: TRBJ2-4
clone_size: -

cdr3_nt: TGTGCCAGCAGCTTACCATTAGACGGGGAAGAGACCCAGTACTTC
cdr3_aa: CASSLPLDGEETQYF
v_call: TRBV7-9
d_call: -
j_call: TRBJ2-5
clone_size: -

cdr3_nt: TGTGCCAGCAGCTTAGTCGGTCTTAATAATTCACCCCTCCACTTT
cdr3_aa: CASSLVGLNNSPLHF
v_call: TRBV7-8
d_call: -
j_call: TRBJ1-6
clone_size: -

cdr3_nt: TGCGCCAGCAGCGCCGGGGATACGAGGGGGAACTATGGCTACACCTTC
cdr3_aa: CASSAGDTRGNYGYTF
v_call: TRBV5-1
d_call: -
j_call: TRBJ1-2
clone_size: -